This is a list of T cell receptor beta chains from one sample in a study of molecular identifiers for immune sequencing clone quantification. One entry per CDR3 protein, called by TCRdb with MiXCR from the PCR reads. The sample contains about 500,000 distinct CDR3 sequences, under 30% of which appear only once. The sequencing input was naive CD8+ T cells from blood, with Jurkat cell RNA spiked in. The receptors here all came from a human donor in good health. Some libraries in this study had Jurkat cell RNA spiked in. CDR3s include the opening cysteine and the closing phenylalanine or tryptophan. D genes are given only for firm matches. Clone size is not always given. Where it is, it says once, few, many or a class for expanded clones.

>TRBV6-1|many|TRBD1|TRBJ1-1
CANTQGPNTEAFF
TGTGCCAACACACAGGGGCCGAACACTGAAGCTTTCTTT
>TRBV9|-|-|TRBJ1-1
CASSVAGGIKTEAFF
TGTGCCAGCAGCGTAGCTGGCGGGATAAAGACTGAAGCTTTCTTT
>TRBV7-2|-|TRBD1|TRBJ1-4
CASSLNRDRDEKPFF
TGTGCCAGCAGCTTAAACCGGGACAGGGATGAAAAACCGTTTTTT
>TRBV7-7|few|-|TRBJ2-3
CASSFNREDTQYF
TGTGCTAGCAGCTTCAACAGGGAAGATACGCAGTATTTT
>TRBV10-2|few|-|TRBJ1-5
CASAMYSNQPQHF
TGCGCAAGCGCCATGTATAGCAATCAGCCCCAGCATTTT
>TRBV9|few|-|TRBJ2-5
CASSVEAGAGETQYF
TGTGCCAGCAGCGTAGAAGCAGGGGCGGGTGAGACCCAGTACTTC
>TRBV5-4|-|-|TRBJ2-3
CASRLEATDTQYF
TGTGCCAGCAGGTTGGAGGCAACAGATACGCAGTATTTT
>TRBV20-1|-|-|TRBJ1-1
CSARGGGGQQNTEAFF
TGCAGTGCTAGAGGGGGGGGCGGGCAACAGAACACTGAAGCTTTCTTT
>TRBV24-1|-|TRBD1|TRBJ2-5
CATSDWDRVETQYF
TGTGCCACCAGTGATTGGGACAGGGTTGAGACCCAGTACTTC
>TRBV6-6|-|-|TRBJ2-3
CASTETVAGTDTQYF
TGTGCCAGTACCGAGACAGTCGCAGGCACAGATACGCAGTATTTT
>TRBV7-9|-|TRBD2|TRBJ2-1
CASNSPGLAGHEQFF
TGTGCCAGCAACTCGCCGGGACTAGCGGGACATGAGCAGTTCTTC
>TRBV5-3|-|-|TRBJ1-1
CASSARGSGNTEAFF
TGTGCCAGCAGCGCCAGGGGTTCAGGGAACACTGAAGCTTTCTTT
>TRBV27|few|-|TRBJ2-3
CASSPPRAHTDTQYF
TGTGCCAGCAGTCCTCCCCGGGCCCACACAGATACGCAGTATTTT
>TRBV29-1|many|-|TRBJ2-4
CSVDAGAVGKNIQYF
TGCAGCGTTGATGCGGGGGCTGTTGGCAAAAACATTCAGTACTTC
>TRBV7-8|many|TRBD1|TRBJ2-4
CASSPGAYRGLDPLRAKNIQYF
TGTGCCAGCAGCCCCGGGGCCTACAGGGGGTTGGATCCCCTCCGAGCCAAAAACATTCAGTACTTC
>TRBV15|few|-|TRBJ2-2
CATSRDQAWNTGELFF
TGTGCCACCAGCAGAGATCAAGCGTGGAACACCGGGGAGCTGTTTTTT
>TRBV21-1|many|-|TRBJ1-5
CASSTLKTAARQPQHF
TGTGCCAGCAGCACACTTAAGACAGCCGCCAGACAGCCCCAGCATTTT
>TRBV2|-|-|TRBJ1-2
CASSESRTNYGYTF
TGTGCCAGCAGTGAAAGCAGAACCAACTATGGCTACACCTTC
>TRBV9|few|TRBD1|TRBJ2-7
CASSVAAGGEQYF
TGTGCCAGCAGCGTAGCGGCAGGGGGTGAGCAGTACTTC
>TRBV14|-|TRBD2|TRBJ2-3
CASSQWEGLFADTQYF
TGTGCCAGCAGCCAATGGGAGGGGCTCTTTGCAGATACGCAGTATTTT
>TRBV29-1|many|-|TRBJ1-1
CSVVGGEEGTEAFF
TGCAGCGTTGTCGGGGGCGAAGAGGGCACTGAAGCTTTCTTT
>TRBV15|-|-|TRBJ2-1
CATSGFYNEQFF
TGTGCCACCAGCGGGTTTTACAATGAGCAGTTCTTC
>TRBV9|-|-|TRBJ2-7
CASSPRQGGTTYEQYF
TGTGCCAGCAGCCCACGACAGGGAGGGACTACCTACGAGCAGTACTTC
>TRBV28|many|-|TRBJ2-3
CASSLVGKPDTQYF
TGTGCCAGCAGTTTGGTAGGGAAGCCAGATACGCAGTATTTT
>TRBV12-3/TRBV12-4|many|-|TRBJ2-7
CASSAGSSYEQYF
TGTGCCAGCAGTGCCGGAAGCTCCTACGAGCAGTACTTC
>TRBV27|-|TRBD1|TRBJ1-1
CASSLGTGITEAFF
TGTGCCAGCAGTTTAGGGACAGGGATTACTGAAGCTTTCTTT
>TRBV7-9|many|TRBD1|TRBJ1-4
CASSNTGTGVEKLFF
TGTGCCAGCAGCAATACCGGGACAGGGGTCGAAAAACTGTTTTTT
>TRBV6-5|-|TRBD1|TRBJ1-5
CASSLGTGTNQPQHF
TGTGCCAGCAGTTTAGGGACAGGGACCAATCAGCCCCAGCATTTT
>TRBV7-6|many|-|TRBJ2-3
CASSARVKGDTQYF
TGTGCCAGCAGCGCCAGGGTAAAGGGAGATACGCAGTATTTT
>TRBV24-1|many|TRBD2|TRBJ2-1
CATSDGTSFDEQFF
TGTGCCACCAGTGATGGGACTAGTTTCGATGAGCAGTTCTTC
>TRBV6-1|-|TRBD2|TRBJ2-1
CASVPSGGAYRAYNEQFF
TGTGCCAGCGTCCCTAGCGGGGGGGCCTACCGGGCCTACAATGAGCAGTTCTTC
>TRBV27|-|TRBD2|TRBJ2-3
CASSLVLAGGPRIYTDTQYF
TGTGCCAGCAGTTTAGTACTAGCGGGAGGGCCTCGAATTTACACAGATACGCAGTATTTT
>TRBV20-1|many|-|TRBJ2-3
CSGGGRWNTQYF
TGCAGTGGGGGAGGACGATGGAATACGCAGTATTTT
>TRBV6-5|-|-|TRBJ1-5
CASSYGRGGQPQHF
TGTGCCAGCAGTTATGGCAGGGGTGGTCAGCCCCAGCATTTT
>TRBV5-1|many|TRBD2|TRBJ2-7
CASSPGLAGGPSYEQYF
TGCGCCAGCAGCCCGGGACTAGCGGGGGGCCCCTCCTACGAGCAGTACTTC
>TRBV27|-|TRBD2|TRBJ2-7
CASSLLGGSIYEQYF
TGTGCCAGCAGTTTATTGGGCGGGAGCATCTACGAGCAGTACTTC
>TRBV7-9|many|-|TRBJ1-1
CASSSNTEAFF
TGTGCCAGCAGTTCGAACACTGAAGCTTTCTTT
>TRBV7-2|many|TRBD1|TRBJ1-1
CASSVLQGRYTEAFF
TGTGCCAGCAGCGTATTACAGGGGAGATATACTGAAGCTTTCTTT
>TRBV7-8|-|-|TRBJ2-5
CASSPRGQGSGETQYF
TGTGCCAGCAGTCCGCGGGGCCAGGGGTCGGGAGAGACCCAGTACTTC
>TRBV20-1|few|-|TRBJ2-7
CSAQSRGADTQWVYRSSYEQYF
TGCAGTGCTCAATCCCGGGGGGCGGATACCCAATGGGTCTACAGAAGCTCCTACGAGCAGTACTTC
>TRBV29-1|many|-|TRBJ2-2
CSVVQGYTGELFF
TGCAGCGTTGTTCAGGGATACACCGGGGAGCTGTTTTTT
>TRBV19|few|-|TRBJ2-4
CASSISNPVVSIQYF
TGTGCCAGTAGTATCTCAAACCCAGTCGTATCCATTCAGTACTTC
>TRBV4-3|once|-|TRBJ2-3
CAGSQDSRGRTDTQYF
TGCGCCGGCAGCCAGGATTCCCGGGGGCGCACAGATACGCAGTATTTT
>TRBV27|few|-|TRBJ1-2
CASSWDGAYGYTF
TGTGCCAGCAGTTGGGACGGTGCCTATGGCTACACCTTC
>TRBV14|few|TRBD2|TRBJ2-2
CASSQGLAGDLRTGELFF
TGTGCCAGCAGCCAAGGACTAGCGGGGGACCTAAGGACCGGGGAGCTGTTTTTT
>TRBV2|-|-|TRBJ2-6
CASSGQFNSGANVLTF
TGTGCCAGCTCAGGACAGTTCAACTCTGGGGCCAACGTCCTGACTTTC
>TRBV7-2|many|-|TRBJ2-3
CASSPNPRGWDTDTQYF
TGTGCCAGCAGCCCAAACCCCCGGGGTTGGGACACAGATACGCAGTATTTT
>TRBV18|-|-|TRBJ2-3
CASSPQDKSASTDTQYF
TGTGCCAGCTCACCGCAGGACAAAAGTGCTAGCACAGATACGCAGTATTTT
>TRBV12-3/TRBV12-4|-|TRBD1|TRBJ2-7
CASRWTGTSYEQYF
TGTGCCAGCAGATGGACAGGGACCTCCTACGAGCAGTACTTC
>TRBV2|many|-|TRBJ1-5
CASRPPGPNQPQHF
TGTGCCAGCAGGCCCCCGGGTCCTAATCAGCCCCAGCATTTT
>TRBV15|few|-|TRBJ2-1
CATSRDVTGLDEQFF
TGTGCCACCAGCAGAGATGTAACGGGTTTGGATGAGCAGTTCTTC
>TRBV12-3/TRBV12-4|many|-|TRBJ2-7
CASSLIPYEQYF
TGTGCCAGCAGTTTGATACCCTACGAGCAGTACTTC
>TRBV20-1|few|TRBD2|TRBJ2-7
CSARDLLAGLPYEQYF
TGCAGTGCTAGAGACCTCCTAGCGGGGTTACCCTACGAGCAGTACTTC
>TRBV6-5|many|TRBD2|TRBJ2-1
CASSLPGLASEQFF
TGTGCCAGCAGTTTGCCCGGACTAGCAAGTGAGCAGTTCTTC
>TRBV29-1|many|TRBD2|TRBJ2-7
CSVEGTSGGYEQYF
TGCAGCGTTGAAGGGACTAGCGGGGGATACGAGCAGTACTTC
>TRBV12-3/TRBV12-4|many|-|TRBJ2-7
CASRDSQASYEQYF
TGTGCCAGCAGAGACAGTCAGGCGAGCTACGAGCAGTACTTC